Sequencing of this T cell receptor beta chain was carried out in a study of spatial heterogeneity in lung cancer. TCRdb passed the 5' RACE reads through MiXCR, listing each CDR3 protein once. Among about 1,200 distinct CDR3 sequences, roughly 40% were seen once, and the ten largest hold roughly 20%. This clonotype came up a few times. Regarding time point: sample taken at primary tumor resection. The CDR3 extends over 12 amino acids. From germline, CDR1 is SGHVS and CDR2 FNYEAQ. Trimming took 0 bases from V and 7 from J, leaving 7 bases between them. Source: normal lung tissue next to the tumor, taken at surgery. This TCR came from a male donor with early-stage non-small cell lung cancer. This chain uses TRBV7-6 with TRBJ2-7, with D unresolved. The CDR3 region has the DNA TGTGCCAGCAGCTTAGCCCTCGGTGAGCAGTACTTC. It yields the protein CASSLALGEQYF. The full variable domain, rest sourced from reference TRBV7-6 and TRBJ2-7, is GAGVSQSPRYKVTKRGQDVALRCDPISGHVSLYWYRQALGQGPEFLTYFNYEAQQDKSGLPNDRFSAERPEGSISTLTIQRTEQRDSAMYRCASSLALGEQYFGPGTRLTVT.